These T cell receptor beta chains were read from a single sample in a study of vaccination effects on CD4 cells after COVID-19. These TCRs' antigens remain unknown. TCRdb's table, derived via immunoSEQ multiplex PCR, lists solely in-frame clones and lacks some. The sample contains 50,000 or so clones, around 75% of which appear only once. Sequences were derived from CD4+ T cells from PBMCs cultured with HCoV-229E spike peptides, sampled before COVID-19 vaccination. Receptor source: a human donor who received a COVID-19 vaccine. Both conserved end residues are part of each CDR3. A D gene is named only where the DNA matches it firmly. Part of the rows lack a size; the others show once, few, many or a class for expanded clones.

>TRBJ2-5|NA|15|TRBV7-9|NA
TGTGCCAGCAGCTTAGGAGGGGATTTCGGAGAGACCCAGTACTTC
CASSLGGDFGETQYF
>TRBJ2-3|NA|17|TRBV9|NA
TGTGCCAGCAGCGTAGGGCAGAGAAGCCGGGGTTCGGATACGCAGTATTTT
CASSVGQRSRGSDTQYF
>TRBJ1-6|NA|15|TRBV19|NA
TGTGCCAGTAGGACACAAACGGGAGGCCGGGCACCCCTCCACTTT
CASRTQTGGRAPLHF
>TRBJ2-2|NA|19|TRBV14|NA
TGTGCCAGCAGCCAAGATTTTAGGGCAGCTTTACCGTGGTCCGGGGAGCTGTTTTTT
CASSQDFRAALPWSGELFF
>TRBJ2-3|NA|16|TRBV18|TRBD2
TGTGCCAGCTCAGCACTAGCGGGGGGAAGCACAGATACGCAGTATTTT
CASSALAGGSTDTQYF
>TRBJ2-5|NA|13|TRBV9|NA
TGTGCCAGCAGCGTAGCTCTAGAGGAGACCCAGTACTTC
CASSVALEETQYF
>TRBJ2-3|NA|14|TRBV6-5|TRBD2
TGTGCCAGCAGTCGGACTAGAATAACAGATACGCAGTATTTT
CASSRTRITDTQYF
>TRBJ1-4|NA|13|TRBV28|NA
TGTGCCAGCAGGGGACGGCTGGATGAAAAACTGTTTTTT
CASRGRLDEKLFF
>TRBJ1-4|NA|15|TRBV5-1|NA
TGCGCCAGCAGCTTGGGGTCGTCCCTTAATGAAAAACTGTTTTTT
CASSLGSSLNEKLFF
>TRBJ2-5|NA|15|TRBV7-2|TRBD1
TGTGCCAGCAGAAGGGGACAGGTGACACAAGAGACCCAGTACTTC
CASRRGQVTQETQYF
>TRBJ2-3|NA|13|TRBV3-1/TRBV3-2|NA
TGTGCCAGCAGCCGCTTGAGGGCAGATACGCAGTATTTT
CASSRLRADTQYF
>TRBJ2-5|NA|13|TRBV18|NA
TGTGCCAGCTCAAACGGAGCAGAAGAGACCCAGTACTTC
CASSNGAEETQYF
>TRBJ1-2|NA|15|TRBV5-1|TRBD1
TGCGCCAGCAGCTTGCTTACGGGACAGCCTTATGGCTACACCTTC
CASSLLTGQPYGYTF
>TRBJ1-1|NA|14|TRBV5-1|NA
TGCGCCAGCAGAGTGACGGCCGCCGGCACTGAAGCTTTCTTT
CASRVTAAGTEAFF
>TRBJ1-6|few|15|TRBV14|TRBD1
TGTGCCAGCAGCCCTAGGACAGGTCTCCTTTCACCCCTCCACTTT
CASSPRTGLLSPLHF
>TRBJ2-5|NA|15|TRBV7-2|TRBD2
TGTGCCAGCAGCTTAGCAAGACTAGCTCGTGAGACCCAGTACTTC
CASSLARLARETQYF
>TRBJ1-2|once|14|TRBV19|NA
TGTGCCAGTAGTATAGACACCGGACCATATGGCTACACCTTC
CASSIDTGPYGYTF
>TRBJ1-1|NA|15|TRBV7-9|NA
TGTGCCAGCAGCTTAGCGGGACAACCGAACACTGAAGCTTTCTTT
CASSLAGQPNTEAFF
>TRBJ2-2|NA|15|TRBV5-1|NA
TGCGCCAGCAGCTTGGCGGGCGCGTACACCGGGGAGCTGTTTTTT
CASSLAGAYTGELFF
>TRBJ2-1|once|13|TRBV14|NA
TGTGCCAGCAGCCGGGGACTTTACAATGAGCAGTTCTTC
CASSRGLYNEQFF
>TRBJ1-2|NA|15|TRBV9|TRBD1
TGTGCCAGCAGCGTCAAACAGGGGCGGGGGGATGGCTACACCTTC
CASSVKQGRGDGYTF
>TRBJ1-6|few|13|TRBV10-3|NA
TGTGCCATCAGTGAGGCCGATGGTTCACCCCTCCACTTT
CAISEADGSPLHF
>TRBJ2-2|NA|15|TRBV7-8|NA
TGTGCCAGCAGCTTAGACAGGGCTAACACCGGGGAGCTGTTTTTT
CASSLDRANTGELFF
>TRBJ1-1|NA|13|TRBV4-2|NA
TGTGCCAGCAGCCAAGAGTGGAACACTGAAGCTTTCTTT
CASSQEWNTEAFF
>TRBJ2-2|NA|12|TRBV28|NA
TGTGCCAGCAGTTTGAACACCGGGGAGCTGTTTTTT
CASSLNTGELFF
>TRBJ2-3|NA|12|TRBV25-1|NA
TGTGCCAGCAGCGGATACACAGATACGCAGTATTTT
CASSGYTDTQYF
>TRBJ2-5|once|15|TRBV3-1/TRBV3-2|NA
TGTGCCAGCAGCCTTTACGGGGGCGAGGGAGAGACCCAGTACTTC
CASSLYGGEGETQYF
>TRBJ2-3|NA|16|TRBV7-9|NA
TGTGCCAGCAGCTCCGTGGGGCAGGGAAGCACAGATACGCAGTATTTT
CASSSVGQGSTDTQYF
>TRBJ1-5|NA|14|TRBV10-3|NA
TGTGCCATCAGTGAGTCGGCGGGGAACCAGCCCCAGCATTTT
CAISESAGNQPQHF
>TRBJ2-3|NA|18|TRBV7-2|TRBD2
TGTGCCAGCAGCTTAATCCTACGTTGGCGGGGGTACCCAGATACGCAGTATTTT
CASSLILRWRGYPDTQYF
>TRBJ2-1|NA|11|TRBV6-5|NA
TGTGCCAGCACGGCCTACAATGAGCAGTTCTTC
CASTAYNEQFF
>TRBJ2-2|NA|15|TRBV3-1/TRBV3-2|NA
TGTGCCAGCAGCCAAATGACTCAGAACACCGGGGAGCTGTTTTTT
CASSQMTQNTGELFF